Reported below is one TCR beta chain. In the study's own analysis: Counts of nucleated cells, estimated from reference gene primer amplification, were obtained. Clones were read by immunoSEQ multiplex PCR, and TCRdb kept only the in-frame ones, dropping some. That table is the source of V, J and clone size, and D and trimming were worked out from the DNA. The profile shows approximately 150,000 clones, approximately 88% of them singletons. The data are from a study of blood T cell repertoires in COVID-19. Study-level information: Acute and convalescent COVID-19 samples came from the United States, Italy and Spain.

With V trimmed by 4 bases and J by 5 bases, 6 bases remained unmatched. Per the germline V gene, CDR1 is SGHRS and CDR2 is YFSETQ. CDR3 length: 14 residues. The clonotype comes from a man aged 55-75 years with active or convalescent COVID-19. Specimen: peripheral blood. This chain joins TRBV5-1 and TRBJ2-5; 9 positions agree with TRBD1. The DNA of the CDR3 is TGCGCCAGCAGCACCCGGACAGGGGTGGAGACCCAGTACTTC. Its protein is CASSTRTGVETQYF. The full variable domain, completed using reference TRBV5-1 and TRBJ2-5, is KAGVTQTPRYLIKTRGQQVTLSCSPISGHRSVSWYQQTPGQGLQFLFEYFSETQRNKGNFPGRFSGRQFSNSRSEMNVSTLELGDSALYLCASSTRTGVETQYFGPGTRLLVL.